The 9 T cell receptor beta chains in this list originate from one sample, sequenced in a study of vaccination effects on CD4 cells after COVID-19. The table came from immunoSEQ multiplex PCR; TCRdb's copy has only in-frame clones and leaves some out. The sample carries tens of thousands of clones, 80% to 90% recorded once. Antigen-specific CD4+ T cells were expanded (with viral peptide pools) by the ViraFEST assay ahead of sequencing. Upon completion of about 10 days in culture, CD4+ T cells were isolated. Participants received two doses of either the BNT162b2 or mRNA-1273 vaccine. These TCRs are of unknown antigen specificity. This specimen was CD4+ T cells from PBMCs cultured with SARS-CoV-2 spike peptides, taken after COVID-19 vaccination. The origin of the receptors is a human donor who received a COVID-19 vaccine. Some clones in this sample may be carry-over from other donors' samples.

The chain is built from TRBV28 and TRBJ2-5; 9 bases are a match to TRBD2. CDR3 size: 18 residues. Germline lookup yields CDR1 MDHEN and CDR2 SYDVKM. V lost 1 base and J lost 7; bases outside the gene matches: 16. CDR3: CASSLSLLAGRGLATQYF. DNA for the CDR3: TGTGCCAGCAGTTTATCTCTACTAGCGGGCCGGGGGCTTGCGACCCAGTACTTC.

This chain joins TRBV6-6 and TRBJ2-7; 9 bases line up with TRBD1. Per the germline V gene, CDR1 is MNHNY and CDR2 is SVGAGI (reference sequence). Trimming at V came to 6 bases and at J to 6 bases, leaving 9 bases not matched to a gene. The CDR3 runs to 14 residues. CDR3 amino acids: CASRSGQGGGEQYV. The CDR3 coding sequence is TGTGCCAGCAGATCGGGACAGGGCGGCGGCGAGCAGTACGTC.

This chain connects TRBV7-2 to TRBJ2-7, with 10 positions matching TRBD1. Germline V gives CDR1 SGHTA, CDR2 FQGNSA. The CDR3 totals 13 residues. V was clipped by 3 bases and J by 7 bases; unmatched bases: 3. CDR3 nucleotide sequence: TGTGCCAGCAGCTTCGGGACAGGGGATGAGCAGTACGTC. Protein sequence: CASSFGTGDEQYV.

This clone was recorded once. CDR3 loop: CATSGGVEQFF. The CDR3 DNA is TGTGCCACCAGTGGGGGGGTTGAGCAGTTCTTC. The gene calls are TRBV24-1 and TRBJ2-1; possible D gene TRBD2, 6 bases. From germline, CDR1 is KGHDR and CDR2 SFDVKD. The CDR3 is made up of 11 amino acids. V shed 5 bases and J shed 9 bases, with 7 bases lying between them.

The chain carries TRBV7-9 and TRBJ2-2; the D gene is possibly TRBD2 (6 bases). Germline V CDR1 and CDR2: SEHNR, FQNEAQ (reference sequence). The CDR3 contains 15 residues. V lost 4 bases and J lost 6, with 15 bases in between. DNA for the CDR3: TGTGCCAGCAGCTCCCAGACTAGTTCCTCCGGGGAGCTGTTTTTT. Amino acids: CASSSQTSSSGELFF.

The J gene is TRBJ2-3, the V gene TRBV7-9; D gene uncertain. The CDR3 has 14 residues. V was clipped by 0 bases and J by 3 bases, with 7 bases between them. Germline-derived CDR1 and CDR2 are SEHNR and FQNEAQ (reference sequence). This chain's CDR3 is CASSLARATDTQYF. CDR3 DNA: TGTGCCAGCAGCTTAGCGCGTGCGACAGATACGCAGTATTTT.

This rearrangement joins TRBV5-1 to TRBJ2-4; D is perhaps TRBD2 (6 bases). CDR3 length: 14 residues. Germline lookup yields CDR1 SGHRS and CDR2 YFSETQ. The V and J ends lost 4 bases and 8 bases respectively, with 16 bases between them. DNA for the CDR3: TGCGCCAGCAGCAGCCGGGCCTCGGGGGACATTCAGTACTTC. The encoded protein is CASSSRASGDIQYF.

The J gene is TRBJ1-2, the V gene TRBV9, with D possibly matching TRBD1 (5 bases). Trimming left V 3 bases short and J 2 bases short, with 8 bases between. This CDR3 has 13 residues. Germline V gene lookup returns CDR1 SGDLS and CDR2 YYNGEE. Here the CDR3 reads CASSATVNYGYTF. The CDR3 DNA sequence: TGTGCCAGCAGCGCGACAGTGAACTATGGCTACACCTTC. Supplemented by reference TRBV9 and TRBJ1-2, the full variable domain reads DSGVTQTPKHLITATGQRVTLRCSPRSGDLSVYWYQQSLDQGLQFLIQYYNGEERAKGNILERFSAQQFPDLHSELNLSSLELGDSALYFCASSATVNYGYTFGSGTRLTVV.

The CDR3 coding sequence is TGTGCCAGCAGTAAAGTCCCCGCGCCAGGGGGCGCGGAGGAGACCCAGTACTTC. It yields the protein CASSKVPAPGGAEETQYF. The V and J genes are TRBV2 and TRBJ2-5; TRBD1 matches at 8 bases. The CDR3 is 18 amino acids. Trimming at V came to 5 bases and at J to 5 bases, leaving 19 bases not matched to a gene. Germline CDR1 and CDR2: SNHLY and FYNNEI.